A selection of T cell receptor beta chains follows, all from one sample in a study of brain T cells in children with intractable seizures. Sequencing was performed with immunoSEQ multiplex PCR; in TCRdb, only in-frame clones are kept and a portion is missing. The sample holds just under 65,000 clones, approximately 95% seen once. The source material was peripheral blood, sampled at surgery. Receptor source: a boy younger than two with focal cortical dysplasia and intractable seizures. CDR3s include the opening cysteine and the closing phenylalanine or tryptophan. The order of the fields is J gene, V gene, clone size, D gene, CDR3 protein, CDR3 DNA. D genes are given only for firm matches. The size entry is marked missing in some rows and otherwise reads once, few, many or a size class.

J gene: TRBJ2-7; V gene: TRBV5-1; clone size: once; D gene: TRBD2; CDR3 protein: CASSLARLAGAHEQYF; CDR3 DNA: TGCGCCAGCAGCTTGGCCAGACTAGCGGGGGCCCACGAGCAGTACTTC
J gene: TRBJ2-5; V gene: TRBV4-1; clone size: once; D gene: NA; CDR3 protein: CASSQGLIAETQYF; CDR3 DNA: TGCGCCAGCAGCCAAGGCTTGATAGCCGAGACCCAGTACTTC
J gene: TRBJ2-7; V gene: TRBV5-6; clone size: NA; D gene: NA; CDR3 protein: CASRPPGFTLPYEQYF; CDR3 DNA: TGTGCCAGCAGACCACCGGGATTTACCTTACCCTACGAGCAGTACTTC
J gene: TRBJ2-1; V gene: TRBV13; clone size: NA; D gene: NA; CDR3 protein: CASGAQGFDEQFF; CDR3 DNA: TGTGCCAGCGGCGCACAGGGATTCGATGAGCAGTTCTTC
J gene: TRBJ2-7; V gene: TRBV5-6; clone size: NA; D gene: TRBD2; CDR3 protein: CASSLVLAGGEQYF; CDR3 DNA: TGTGCCAGCAGCTTGGTTCTAGCGGGAGGGGAGCAGTACTTC
J gene: TRBJ2-5; V gene: TRBV7-9; clone size: NA; D gene: NA; CDR3 protein: CASSATWTVQETQYF; CDR3 DNA: TGTGCCAGCAGCGCAACCTGGACAGTCCAAGAGACCCAGTACTTC
J gene: TRBJ2-3; V gene: TRBV28; clone size: NA; D gene: TRBD2; CDR3 protein: CASSFERDPTDTQYF; CDR3 DNA: TGTGCCAGCAGTTTTGAGCGGGATCCCACAGATACGCAGTATTTT
J gene: TRBJ1-3; V gene: TRBV6-5; clone size: once; D gene: NA; CDR3 protein: CASTRGGSGNTIYF; CDR3 DNA: TGTGCCAGCACCAGAGGGGGCTCTGGAAACACCATATATTTT
J gene: TRBJ1-1; V gene: TRBV7-8; clone size: NA; D gene: TRBD1; CDR3 protein: CASSLWGTVPEAFF; CDR3 DNA: TGTGCCAGCAGCTTATGGGGGACAGTCCCTGAAGCTTTCTTT
J gene: TRBJ2-6; V gene: TRBV6-4; clone size: NA; D gene: NA; CDR3 protein: CATDRSAGANVLTF; CDR3 DNA: TGTGCCACAGACAGGAGTGCTGGGGCCAACGTCCTGACTTTC
J gene: TRBJ2-7; V gene: TRBV19; clone size: once; D gene: TRBD1; CDR3 protein: CASMRGQGYEQYF; CDR3 DNA: TGTGCCAGTATGAGGGGACAGGGGTACGAGCAGTACTTC
J gene: TRBJ2-7; V gene: TRBV28; clone size: NA; D gene: NA; CDR3 protein: CASSAAWTDSYEQYF; CDR3 DNA: TGTGCCAGCAGTGCCGCTTGGACAGACTCCTACGAGCAGTACTTC
J gene: TRBJ1-6; V gene: TRBV19; clone size: NA; D gene: NA; CDR3 protein: CASAPQNSPLHF; CDR3 DNA: TGTGCCAGCGCCCCACAGAATTCACCCCTCCACTTT
J gene: TRBJ2-3; V gene: TRBV10-3; clone size: NA; D gene: TRBD1; CDR3 protein: CAISESVDRGGTDTQYF; CDR3 DNA: TGTGCCATCAGTGAGTCCGTTGACAGGGGAGGCACAGATACGCAGTATTTT
J gene: TRBJ1-3; V gene: TRBV20-1; clone size: NA; D gene: NA; CDR3 protein: CSASLLNTIYF; CDR3 DNA: TGCAGTGCTAGTCTTTTAAACACCATATATTTT
J gene: TRBJ2-1; V gene: TRBV25-1; clone size: NA; D gene: TRBD2; CDR3 protein: CASSETSGGNFYNEQFF; CDR3 DNA: TGTGCCAGCAGTGAAACCAGCGGGGGGAACTTCTACAATGAGCAGTTCTTC
J gene: TRBJ2-2; V gene: TRBV3-1/TRBV3-2; clone size: NA; D gene: TRBD2; CDR3 protein: CASSLVAGGAPGELFF; CDR3 DNA: TGTGCCAGCAGCCTTGTAGCGGGGGGGGCCCCCGGGGAGCTGTTTTTT
J gene: TRBJ2-3; V gene: TRBV3-1/TRBV3-2; clone size: NA; D gene: NA; CDR3 protein: CASSQEPSTDTQYF; CDR3 DNA: TGTGCCAGCAGCCAAGAGCCGAGCACAGATACGCAGTATTTT